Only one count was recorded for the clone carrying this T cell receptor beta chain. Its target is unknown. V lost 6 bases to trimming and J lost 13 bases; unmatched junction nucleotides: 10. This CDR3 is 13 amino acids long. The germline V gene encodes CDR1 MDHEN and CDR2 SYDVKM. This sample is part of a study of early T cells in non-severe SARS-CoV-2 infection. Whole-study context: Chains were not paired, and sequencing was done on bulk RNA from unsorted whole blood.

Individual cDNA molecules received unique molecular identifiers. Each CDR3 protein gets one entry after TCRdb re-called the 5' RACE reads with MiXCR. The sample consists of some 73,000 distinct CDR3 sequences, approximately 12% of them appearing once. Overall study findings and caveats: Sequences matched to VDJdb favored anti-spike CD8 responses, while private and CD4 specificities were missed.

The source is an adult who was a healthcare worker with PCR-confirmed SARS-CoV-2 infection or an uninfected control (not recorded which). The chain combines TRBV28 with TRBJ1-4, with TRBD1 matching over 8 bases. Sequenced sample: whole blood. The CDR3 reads CASRPRQGRGLFF. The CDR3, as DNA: TGTGCCAGCAGGCCCAGACAGGGGAGAGGACTGTTTTTT.